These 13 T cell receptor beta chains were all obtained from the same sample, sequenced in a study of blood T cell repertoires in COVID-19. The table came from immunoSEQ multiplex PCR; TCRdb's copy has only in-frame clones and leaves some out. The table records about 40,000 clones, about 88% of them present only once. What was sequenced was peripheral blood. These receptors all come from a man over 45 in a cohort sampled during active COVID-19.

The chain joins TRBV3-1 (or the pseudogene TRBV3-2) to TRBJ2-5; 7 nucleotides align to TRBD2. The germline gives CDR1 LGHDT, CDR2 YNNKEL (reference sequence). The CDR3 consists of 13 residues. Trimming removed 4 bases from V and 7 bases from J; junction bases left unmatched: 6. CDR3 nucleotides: TGTGCCAGCAGCCCTCCCAGCGGGGTGACCCAGTACTTC. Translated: CASSPPSGVTQYF.

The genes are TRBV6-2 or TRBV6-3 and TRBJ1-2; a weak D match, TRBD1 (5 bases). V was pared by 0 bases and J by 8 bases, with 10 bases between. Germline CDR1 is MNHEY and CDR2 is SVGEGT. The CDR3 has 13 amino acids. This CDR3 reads CASSYSRTRGYTF. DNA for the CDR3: TGTGCCAGCAGTTACTCGAGGACAAGAGGCTACACCTTC.

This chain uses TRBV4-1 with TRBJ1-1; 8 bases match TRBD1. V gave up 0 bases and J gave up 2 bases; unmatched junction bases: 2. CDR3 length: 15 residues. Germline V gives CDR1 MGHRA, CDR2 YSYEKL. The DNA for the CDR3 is TGCGCCAGCAGCCAAGATGGGACAGGCAACACTGAAGCTTTCTTT. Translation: CASSQDGTGNTEAFF.

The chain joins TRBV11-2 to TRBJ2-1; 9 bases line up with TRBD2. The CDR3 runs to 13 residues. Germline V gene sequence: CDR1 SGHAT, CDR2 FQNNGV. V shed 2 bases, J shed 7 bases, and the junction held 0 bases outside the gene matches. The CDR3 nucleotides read TGTGCCAGCAGCTTAAGCGGGAGGAATGAGCAGTTCTTC. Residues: CASSLSGRNEQFF. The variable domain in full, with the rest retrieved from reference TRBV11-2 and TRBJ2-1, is EAGVAQSPRYKIIEKRQSVAFWCNPISGHATLYWYQQILGQGPKLLIQFQNNGVVDDSQLPKDRFSAERLKGVDSTLKIQPAKLEDSAVYLCASSLSGRNEQFFGPGTRLTVL.

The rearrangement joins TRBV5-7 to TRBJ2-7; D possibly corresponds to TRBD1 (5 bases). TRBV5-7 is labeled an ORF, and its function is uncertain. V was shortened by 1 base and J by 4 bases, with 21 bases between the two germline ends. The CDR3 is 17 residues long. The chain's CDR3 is CASSLCQDPYRLYEQYF. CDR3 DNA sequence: TGTGCCAGCAGCTTGTGTCAGGACCCTTACAGGCTTTACGAGCAGTACTTC.

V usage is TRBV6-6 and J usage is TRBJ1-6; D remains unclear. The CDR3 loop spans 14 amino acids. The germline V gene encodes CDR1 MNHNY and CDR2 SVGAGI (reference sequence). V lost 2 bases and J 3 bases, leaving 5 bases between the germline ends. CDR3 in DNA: TGTGCCAGCAGTTACGAGGGCTATAATTCACCCCTCCACTTT. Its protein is CASSYEGYNSPLHF.

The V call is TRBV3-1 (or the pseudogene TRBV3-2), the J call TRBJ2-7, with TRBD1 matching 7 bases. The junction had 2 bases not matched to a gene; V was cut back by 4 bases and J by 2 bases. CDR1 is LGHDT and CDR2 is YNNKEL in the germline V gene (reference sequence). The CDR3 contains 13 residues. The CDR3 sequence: CASSPGTAYEQYV. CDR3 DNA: TGTGCCAGCAGCCCCGGGACAGCCTACGAGCAGTACGTC.

DNA for the CDR3: TGCGCCAGCAGCTACGACAGGGGGGAATACAATGAGCAGTTCTTC. Residues: CASSYDRGEYNEQFF. The rearrangement links TRBV5-1 to TRBJ2-1; 9 positions match TRBD1. The CDR3 length is 15 residues. The V segment lost 3 bases and the J segment 4 bases; nucleotides outside the gene matches: 5. Per the germline V gene, CDR1 is SGHRS and CDR2 is YFSETQ.

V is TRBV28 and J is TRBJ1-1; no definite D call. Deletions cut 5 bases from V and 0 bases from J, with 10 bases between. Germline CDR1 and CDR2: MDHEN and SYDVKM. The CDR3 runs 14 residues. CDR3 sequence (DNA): TGTGCCAGCAGTCTCGCCCCAGTGAACACTGAAGCTTTCTTT. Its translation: CASSLAPVNTEAFF. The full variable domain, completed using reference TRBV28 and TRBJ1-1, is DVKVTQSSRYLVKRTGEKVFLECVQDMDHENMFWYRQDPGLGLRLIYFSYDVKMKEKGDIPEGYSVSREKKERFSLILESASTNQTSMYLCASSLAPVNTEAFFGQGTRLTVV.

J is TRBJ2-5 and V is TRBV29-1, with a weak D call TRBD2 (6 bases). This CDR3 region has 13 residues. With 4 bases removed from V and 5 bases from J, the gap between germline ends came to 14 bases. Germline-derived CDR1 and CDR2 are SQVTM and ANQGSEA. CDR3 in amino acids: CSVGDARGETQYF. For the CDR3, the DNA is TGCAGCGTTGGGGACGCTCGGGGGGAGACCCAGTACTTC. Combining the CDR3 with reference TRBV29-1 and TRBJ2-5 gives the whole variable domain SAVISQKPSRDICQRGTSLTIQCQVDSQVTMMFWYRQQPGQSLTLIATANQGSEATYESGFVIDKFPISRPNLTFSTLTVSNMSPEDSSIYLCSVGDARGETQYFGPGTRLLVL.

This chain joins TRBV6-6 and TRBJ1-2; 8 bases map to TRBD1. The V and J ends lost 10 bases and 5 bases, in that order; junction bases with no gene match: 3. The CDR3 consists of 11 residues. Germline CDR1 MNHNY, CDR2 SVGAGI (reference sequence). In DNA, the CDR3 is TGTGCCACCCGACAGGGGTATGGCTACACCTTC. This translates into CATRQGYGYTF.

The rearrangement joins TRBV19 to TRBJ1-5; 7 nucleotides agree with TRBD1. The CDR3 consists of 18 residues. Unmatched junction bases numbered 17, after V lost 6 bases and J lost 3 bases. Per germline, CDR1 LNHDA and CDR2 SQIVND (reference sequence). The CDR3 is CASSLAPIYRGFNQPQHF. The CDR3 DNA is TGTGCCAGTAGCTTAGCCCCGATTTACAGGGGATTCAATCAGCCCCAGCATTTT.

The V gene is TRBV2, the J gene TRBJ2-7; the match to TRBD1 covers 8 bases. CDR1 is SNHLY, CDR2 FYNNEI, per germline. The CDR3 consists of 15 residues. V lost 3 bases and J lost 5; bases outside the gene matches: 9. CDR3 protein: CASSEGTGLSHEQYV. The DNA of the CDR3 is TGTGCCAGCAGTGAGGGGACAGGTCTTAGCCACGAGCAGTACGTC.